This T cell receptor beta chain was retrieved from a study of response to subunit inactivated influenza vaccine. Study-wide results and caveats: New T cells are recruited in small numbers by each seasonal influenza vaccination, according to the authors' suggestion.

About this clonotype: Its antigen is not known.

Germline lookup yields CDR1 MNHNS and CDR2 SASEGT. The CDR3 contains 15 residues. The J segment lost 4 bases and the V segment lost 5 bases, leaving 8 bases of the junction unmatched. TCRdb called the RT-PCR reads again in MiXCR, with one record for every CDR3 protein. The profile shows 530,000 or so distinct CDR3 sequences, roughly 23% of them singletons. The sample in question was CD4+ T cells sorted from PBMCs, obtained about 5 days after vaccination. The V and J genes are TRBV6-1 and TRBJ1-3; 7 bases map to TRBD1. This receptor was identified in a man between 45 and 60 years old who received an inactivated influenza vaccine. The CDR3: CASSLPGQQGNTIYF. As DNA, the CDR3 is TGTGCCAGCAGTCTGCCGGGACAGCAAGGAAACACCATATATTTT.